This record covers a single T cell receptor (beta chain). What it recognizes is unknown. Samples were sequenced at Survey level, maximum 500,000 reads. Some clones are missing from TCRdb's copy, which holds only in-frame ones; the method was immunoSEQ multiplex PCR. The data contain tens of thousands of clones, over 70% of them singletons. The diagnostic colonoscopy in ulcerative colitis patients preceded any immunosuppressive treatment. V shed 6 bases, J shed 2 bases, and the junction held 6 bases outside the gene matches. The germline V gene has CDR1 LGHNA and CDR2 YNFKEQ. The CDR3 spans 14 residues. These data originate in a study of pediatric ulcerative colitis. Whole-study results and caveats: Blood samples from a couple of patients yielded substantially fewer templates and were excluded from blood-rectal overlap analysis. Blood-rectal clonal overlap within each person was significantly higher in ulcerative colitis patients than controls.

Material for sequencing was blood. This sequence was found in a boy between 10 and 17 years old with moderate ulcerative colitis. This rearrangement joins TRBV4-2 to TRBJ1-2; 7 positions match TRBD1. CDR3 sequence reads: CASRRGTANYGYTF. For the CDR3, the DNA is TGTGCCAGCAGAAGAGGGACAGCGAACTATGGCTACACCTTC.